The source of this T cell receptor beta chain is a study of shared clonotypes between healthy human individuals. Turning to the study itself: Aged between 18 and 49, the donors were a couple of women and three men.

Evenly divided among several immunoSEQ plates was the genomic DNA of each subset. Repertoires were generated with immunoSEQ multiplex PCR, while TCRdb's copy carries only in-frame clones and drops some. This sample has about 2 million clones, with 85% to 95% found just once. A remark on this clone: Its antigen is not identified.

Both subsets, CD45RA+ naive and CD45RA-negative memory, were split from the CD4+ cells. Study-level findings and limits: Several donors had approximately 4.6% of their naive CD4 clonotypes in common.

With 10 bases removed from V and 2 bases from J, the gap between germline ends came to 21 bases. Per the germline V gene, CDR1 is MNHEY and CDR2 is SVGAGI. There are 15 residues in the CDR3. This TCR was recovered from a man between 18 and 35 years old in good health. Source material: naive CD4+ T cells sorted from blood. Subset of the sample: CD45RA+ positively selected. The chain combines TRBV6-5 with TRBJ2-7, with D unclear. CDR3 sequence: CATLSNTGPPYEQYF. The CDR3 region has the DNA TGTGCCACCTTGTCAAATACCGGGCCCCCCTACGAGCAGTACTTC.